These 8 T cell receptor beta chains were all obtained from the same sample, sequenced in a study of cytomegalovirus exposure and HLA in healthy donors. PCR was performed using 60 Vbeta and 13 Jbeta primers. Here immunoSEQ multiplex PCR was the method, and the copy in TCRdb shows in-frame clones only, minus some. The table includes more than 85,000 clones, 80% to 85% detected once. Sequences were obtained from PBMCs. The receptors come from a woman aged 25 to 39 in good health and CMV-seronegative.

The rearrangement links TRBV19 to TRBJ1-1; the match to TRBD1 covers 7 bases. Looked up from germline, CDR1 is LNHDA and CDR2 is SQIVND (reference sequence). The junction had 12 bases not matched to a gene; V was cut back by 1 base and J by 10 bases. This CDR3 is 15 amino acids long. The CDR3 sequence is CASSIAPGQTSGAFF. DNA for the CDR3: TGTGCCAGTAGTATAGCCCCGGGACAGACCTCAGGAGCTTTCTTT.

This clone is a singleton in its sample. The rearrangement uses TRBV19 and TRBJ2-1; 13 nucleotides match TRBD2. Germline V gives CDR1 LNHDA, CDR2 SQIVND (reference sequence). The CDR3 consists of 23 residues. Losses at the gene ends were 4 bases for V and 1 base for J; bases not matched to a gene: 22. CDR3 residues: CASSNVGLAGEKGVVGSYNEQFF. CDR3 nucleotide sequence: TGTGCCAGTAGTAACGTTGGACTAGCGGGAGAGAAGGGAGTTGTTGGGTCCTACAATGAGCAGTTCTTC.

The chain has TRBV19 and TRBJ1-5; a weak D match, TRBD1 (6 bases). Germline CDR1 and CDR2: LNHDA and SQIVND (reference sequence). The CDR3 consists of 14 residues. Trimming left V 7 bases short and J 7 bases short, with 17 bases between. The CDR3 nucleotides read TGTGCCAGTACCCCGGTGGGCAGGGGACAGCCCCAGCATTTT. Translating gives CASTPVGRGQPQHF. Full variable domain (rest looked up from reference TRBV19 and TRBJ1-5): DGGITQSPKYLFRKEGQNVTLSCEQNLNHDAMYWYRQDPGQGLRLIYYSQIVNDFQKGDIAEGYSVSREKKESFPLTVTSAQKNPTAFYLCASTPVGRGQPQHFGDGTRLSIL.

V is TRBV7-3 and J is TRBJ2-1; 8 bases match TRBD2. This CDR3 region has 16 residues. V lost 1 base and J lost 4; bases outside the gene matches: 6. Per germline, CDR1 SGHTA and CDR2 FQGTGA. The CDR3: CASSLNPGGGYNEQFF. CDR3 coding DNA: TGTGCCAGCAGCTTAAATCCGGGAGGGGGGTACAATGAGCAGTTCTTC. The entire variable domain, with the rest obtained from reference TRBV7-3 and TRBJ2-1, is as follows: GAGVSQTPSNKVTEKGKYVELRCDPISGHTALYWYRQSLGQGPEFLIYFQGTGAADDSGLPNDRFFAVRPEGSVSTLKIQRTERGDSAVYLCASSLNPGGGYNEQFFGPGTRLTVL.

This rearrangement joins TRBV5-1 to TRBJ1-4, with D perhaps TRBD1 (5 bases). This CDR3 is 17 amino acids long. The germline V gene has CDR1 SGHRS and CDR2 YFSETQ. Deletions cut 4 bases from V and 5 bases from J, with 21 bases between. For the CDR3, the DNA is TGCGCCAGCAGCGATGGACACGACCCGCGAGAAAATGAAAAACTGTTTTTT. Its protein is CASSDGHDPRENEKLFF.

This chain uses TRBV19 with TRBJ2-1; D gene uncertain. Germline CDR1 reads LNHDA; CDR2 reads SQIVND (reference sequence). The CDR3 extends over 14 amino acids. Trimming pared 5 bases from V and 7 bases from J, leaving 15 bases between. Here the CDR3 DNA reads TGTGCCAGTAGTGGCCTTCGCTCCTCAAATGAGCAGTTCTTC. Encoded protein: CASSGLRSSNEQFF.

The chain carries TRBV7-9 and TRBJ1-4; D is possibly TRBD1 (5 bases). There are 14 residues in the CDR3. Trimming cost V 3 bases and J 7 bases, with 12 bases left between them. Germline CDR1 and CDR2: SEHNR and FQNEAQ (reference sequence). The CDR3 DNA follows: TGTGCCAGCAGCTTGGGCGGGACGGCTGAAAAACTGTTTTTT. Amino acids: CASSLGGTAEKLFF.

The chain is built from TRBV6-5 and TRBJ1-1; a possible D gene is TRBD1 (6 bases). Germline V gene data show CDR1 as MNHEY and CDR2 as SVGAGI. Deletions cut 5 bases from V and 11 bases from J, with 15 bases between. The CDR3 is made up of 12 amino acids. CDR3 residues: CASSHRTDRAFF. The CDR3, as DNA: TGTGCCAGCAGTCACCGGACAGATAGGGCTTTCTTT.